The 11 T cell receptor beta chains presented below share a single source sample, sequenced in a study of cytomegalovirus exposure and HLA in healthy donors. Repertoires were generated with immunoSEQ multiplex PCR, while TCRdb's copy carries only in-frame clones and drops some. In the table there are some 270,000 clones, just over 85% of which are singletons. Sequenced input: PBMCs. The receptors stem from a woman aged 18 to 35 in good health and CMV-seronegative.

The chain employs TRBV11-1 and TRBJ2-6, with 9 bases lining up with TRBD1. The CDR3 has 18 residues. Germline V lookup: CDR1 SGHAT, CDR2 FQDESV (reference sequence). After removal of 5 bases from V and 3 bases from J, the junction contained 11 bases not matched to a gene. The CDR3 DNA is TGTGCCAGCAGCGAGGGGGGACAGGGTGGCTTTGGGGCCAACGTCCTGACTTTC. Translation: CASSEGGQGGFGANVLTF.

This CDR3 is CASSQDRGLADYNEQFF. The CDR3 region has the DNA TGTGCCAGCAGCCAAGACAGGGGACTAGCGGACTACAATGAGCAGTTCTTC. The chain combines TRBV14 with TRBJ2-1; 11 bases are shared with TRBD2. Trimming took 0 bases from V and 3 from J; bases not matched to a gene: 4. This CDR3 is 17 amino acids long. Germline loops: CDR1 SGHDN, CDR2 FVKESK.

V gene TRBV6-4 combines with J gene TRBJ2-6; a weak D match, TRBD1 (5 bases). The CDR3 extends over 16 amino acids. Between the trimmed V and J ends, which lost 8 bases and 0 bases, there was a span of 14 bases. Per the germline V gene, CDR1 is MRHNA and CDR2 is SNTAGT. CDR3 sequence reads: CASALGVSSGANVLTF. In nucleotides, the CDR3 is TGTGCCAGCGCCTTAGGGGTTTCCTCTGGGGCCAACGTCCTGACTTTC.

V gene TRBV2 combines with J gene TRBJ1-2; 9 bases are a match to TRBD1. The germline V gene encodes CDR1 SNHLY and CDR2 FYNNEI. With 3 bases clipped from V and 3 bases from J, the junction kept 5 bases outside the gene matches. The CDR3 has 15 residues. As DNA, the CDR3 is TGTGCCAGCAGTGATCTGGACAGGGGTGACTATGGCTACACCTTC. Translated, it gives CASSDLDRGDYGYTF.

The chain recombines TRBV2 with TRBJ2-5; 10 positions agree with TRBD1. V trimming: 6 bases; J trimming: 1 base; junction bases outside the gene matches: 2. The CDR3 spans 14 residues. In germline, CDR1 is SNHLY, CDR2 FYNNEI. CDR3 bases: TGTGCCAGCAGCTGGACAGGGGGCCAAGAGACCCAGTACTTC. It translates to CASSWTGGQETQYF.

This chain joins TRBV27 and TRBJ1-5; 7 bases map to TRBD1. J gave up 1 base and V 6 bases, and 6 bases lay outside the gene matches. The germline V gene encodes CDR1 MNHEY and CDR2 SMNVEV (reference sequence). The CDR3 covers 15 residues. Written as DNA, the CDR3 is TGTGCCAGCAGGAATGGGGGACAGAGCAATCAGCCCCAGCATTTT. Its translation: CASRNGGQSNQPQHF.

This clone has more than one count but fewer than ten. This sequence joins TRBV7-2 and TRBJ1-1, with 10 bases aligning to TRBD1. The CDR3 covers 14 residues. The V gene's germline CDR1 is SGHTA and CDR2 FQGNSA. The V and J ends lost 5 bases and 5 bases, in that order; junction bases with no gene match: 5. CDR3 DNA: TGTGCCAGCAGCATCCTGGACAGGGGGACTGAAGCTTTCTTT. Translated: CASSILDRGTEAFF. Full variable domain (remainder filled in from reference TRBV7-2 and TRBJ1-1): GAGVSQSPSNKVTEKGKDVELRCDPISGHTALYWYRQSLGQGLEFLIYFQGNSAPDKSGLPSDRFSAERTGGSVSTLTIQRTQQEDSAVYLCASSILDRGTEAFFGQGTRLTVV.

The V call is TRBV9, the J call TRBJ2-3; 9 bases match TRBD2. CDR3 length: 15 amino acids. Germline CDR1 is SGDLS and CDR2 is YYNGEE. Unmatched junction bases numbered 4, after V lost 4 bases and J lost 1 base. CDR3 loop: CASSPLAGGTDTQYF. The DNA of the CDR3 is TGTGCCAGCAGCCCATTAGCGGGGGGCACAGATACGCAGTATTTT.

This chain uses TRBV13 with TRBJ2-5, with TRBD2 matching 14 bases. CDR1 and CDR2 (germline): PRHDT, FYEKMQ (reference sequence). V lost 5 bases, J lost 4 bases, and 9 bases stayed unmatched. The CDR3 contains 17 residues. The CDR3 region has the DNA TGTGCCAGCAGCCGCTGGACTAGCGGGGGGTTGGGAGAGACCCAGTACTTC. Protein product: CASSRWTSGGLGETQYF.

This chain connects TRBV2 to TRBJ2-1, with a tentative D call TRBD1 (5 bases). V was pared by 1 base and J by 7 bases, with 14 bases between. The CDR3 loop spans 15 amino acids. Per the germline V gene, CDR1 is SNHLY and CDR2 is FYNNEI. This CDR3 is CASSEVQGLRNEQFF. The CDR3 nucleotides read TGTGCCAGCAGTGAAGTTCAGGGTTTGAGGAATGAGCAGTTCTTC.

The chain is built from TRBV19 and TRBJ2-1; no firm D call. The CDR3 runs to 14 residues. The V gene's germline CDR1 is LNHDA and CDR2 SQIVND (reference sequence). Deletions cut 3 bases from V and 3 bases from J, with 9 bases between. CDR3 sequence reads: CASSIGAGYNEQFF. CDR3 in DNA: TGTGCCAGTAGTATTGGTGCAGGCTACAATGAGCAGTTCTTC.